One and the same sample provided the 10 T cell receptor beta chains below, sequenced in a study of blood T cell repertoires in COVID-19. This table comes from immunoSEQ multiplex PCR, and its TCRdb copy is limited to in-frame clones, with some not included. The table has nearly 250,000 clones, about 84% seen once. The sequenced sample was peripheral blood. These TCRs come from an elderly woman with COVID-19, enrolled during active disease.

The rearrangement joins TRBV5-6 to TRBJ2-7, with TRBD1 identical over 9 bases. With 4 bases clipped from V and 6 bases from J, the junction kept 5 bases outside the gene matches. Germline lookup yields CDR1 SGHDT and CDR2 YYEEEE. CDR3 length equals 13 residues. CDR3: CASSLGTGREQYF. The CDR3 DNA reads as TGTGCCAGCAGCCTGGGGACAGGGCGCGAGCAGTACTTC.

The V gene is TRBV11-3, the J gene TRBJ2-3, with D perhaps matching TRBD1 (6 bases). CDR3 length equals 15 residues. CDR1 and CDR2 (germline): SGHNT, YENEEA. V shed 2 bases and J shed 2 bases, with 11 bases lying between them. CDR3 region: CASSLTGIDTDTQYF. In DNA form, the CDR3 reads TGTGCCAGCAGCTTAACAGGGATTGACACAGATACGCAGTATTTT. The full variable domain, with the rest looked up from reference TRBV11-3 and TRBJ2-3, is EAGVVQSPRYKIIEKKQPVAFWCNPISGHNTLYWYLQNLGQGPELLIRYENEEAVDDSQLPKDRFSAERLKGVDSTLKIQPAELGDSAVYLCASSLTGIDTDTQYFGPGTRLTVL.

J is TRBJ2-5 and V is TRBV3-1 (or the pseudogene TRBV3-2); a weak D match, TRBD2 (6 bases). The CDR3 runs 14 residues. V was trimmed by 1 base and J by 5 bases, leaving 11 bases between them. Germline CDR1 and CDR2: LGHDT and YNNKEL (reference sequence). The CDR3 region has the DNA TGTGCCAGCAGCCAAGTGGGCGGGGCGGAGACCCAGTACTTC. Translating it yields CASSQVGGAETQYF.

The V call is TRBV4-1, the J call TRBJ2-7, with 11 bases identical to TRBD2. This CDR3 has 15 residues. From germline, CDR1 is MGHRA and CDR2 YSYEKL. The V segment lost 0 bases and the J segment 4 bases; nucleotides outside the gene matches: 2. In nucleotides, the CDR3 is TGCGCCAGCAGCCAAGATAGCGGGGGGGCGTACGAGCAGTACGTC. Its protein is CASSQDSGGAYEQYV.

This chain connects TRBV7-6 to TRBJ2-5; 10 nucleotides match TRBD2. The ends lost 5 bases at V and 2 bases at J; junction bases unmatched: 8. Germline CDR1 is SGHVS and CDR2 is FNYEAQ. The CDR3 spans 16 residues. CDR3 sequence: CASSRGVAGGQETQYF. The CDR3 DNA reads as TGTGCCAGCAGCCGAGGGGTAGCGGGGGGTCAAGAGACCCAGTACTTC. Variable domain in full (rest from reference TRBV7-6 and TRBJ2-5): GAGVSQSPRYKVTKRGQDVALRCDPISGHVSLYWYRQALGQGPEFLTYFNYEAQQDKSGLPNDRFSAERPEGSISTLTIQRTEQRDSAMYRCASSRGVAGGQETQYFGPGTRLLVL.

This clone was recorded once. Other DNA sequences in this sample translate to the same CDR3. This chain links TRBV18 with TRBJ2-3, with TRBD2 identical over 10 bases. The CDR3 is 16 residues long. The J segment lost 3 bases and the V segment lost 3 bases, leaving 6 bases of the junction unmatched. Germline assignment: CDR1 KGHSH and CDR2 LQKENI. In nucleotides, the CDR3 is TGTGCCAGCTCACCCCCCATAGCGGGGGGTACAGATACGCAGTATTTT. Amino acid sequence: CASSPPIAGGTDTQYF.

The V call is TRBV5-1, the J call TRBJ2-2; D ambiguous. Germline CDR1 is SGHRS and CDR2 is YFSETQ. V gave up 3 bases and J gave up 2 bases, with 8 bases separating them. The CDR3 sequence is 14 residues long. The CDR3 reads CASSSPSNTGELFF. The CDR3 DNA reads TGCGCCAGCAGCTCCCCTTCTAACACCGGGGAGCTGTTTTTT.

The genes are TRBV5-1 and TRBJ1-1; a possible D gene is TRBD1 (5 bases). V lost 3 bases and J 4 bases, leaving 7 bases between the germline ends. CDR3 length equals 12 residues. Germline CDR1 reads SGHRS; CDR2 reads YFSETQ. The CDR3 reads CASSWQGTEAFF. The CDR3 nucleotides are TGCGCCAGCAGCTGGCAGGGCACTGAAGCTTTCTTT.

This clone was counted between two and nine times. V usage is TRBV6-5 and J usage is TRBJ1-3; 10 bases map to TRBD1. This CDR3 comprises 15 residues. V dropped 0 bases and J dropped 8; count of bases not matched to a gene: 4. Germline V CDR1 and CDR2: MNHEY, SVGAGI. In DNA, the CDR3 is TGTGCCAGCAGTTACTCGGGGACAGGGGCATACACCATATATTTT. It yields the protein CASSYSGTGAYTIYF.

The chain has TRBV18 and TRBJ1-3, with D maybe TRBD1 (6 bases). Trimming took 3 bases from V and 0 from J, leaving 15 bases between them. Germline assignment: CDR1 KGHSH and CDR2 LQKENI. This CDR3 has 17 residues. The DNA of the CDR3 is TGTGCCAGCTCACCGGCCGGACAGCTGAGCTCTGGAAACACCATATATTTT. This gives the protein CASSPAGQLSSGNTIYF.